This T cell receptor beta chain was captured by sequencing in a study of blood T cell repertoires in COVID-19. Overall study: Some COVID-19 samples were acute and others convalescent; all came from the United States, Italy and Spain.

Adults between roughly 18 and 89 years of age took part from fewer than 30 US areas. Participant-given clinical history determined each cohort assignment. After removal of 6 bases from V and 7 bases from J, the junction contained 7 bases not matched to a gene. Germline V lookup: CDR1 SQVTM, CDR2 ANQGSEA. The CDR3 runs 13 residues. Per the original methods: It was from reference gene primer amplification that nucleated cell counts were estimated. The repertoire was sequenced with immunoSEQ multiplex PCR; TCRdb's copy has only in-frame clones and lacks some. Clonal size and the V and J genes are those of that table, whereas D and trimming came from the DNA. The table includes 150,000 to 200,000 clones, roughly nine tenths detected once.

This chain uses TRBV29-1 with TRBJ1-2; 11 nucleotides agree with TRBD1. This receptor was taken from a human donor with acute COVID-19. The donor label of this sample is uncertain. Sequencing input: PBMCs or T cells enriched from blood (not recorded which). In DNA form, the CDR3 reads TGCAGCGTCGGGACAGGGGGATTCTCTGGCTACACCTTC. Protein: CSVGTGGFSGYTF. Combining the CDR3 with reference TRBV29-1 and TRBJ1-2 gives the whole variable domain SAVISQKPSRDICQRGTSLTIQCQVDSQVTMMFWYRQQPGQSLTLIATANQGSEATYESGFVIDKFPISRPNLTFSTLTVSNMSPEDSSIYLCSVGTGGFSGYTFGSGTRLTVV.